The T cell receptor (beta chain) under discussion was sequenced for a study of early T cells in non-severe SARS-CoV-2 infection. V lost 5 bases and J lost 2, with 13 bases in between. The CDR3 length is 15 residues. Germline V gene data show CDR1 as SGHTA and CDR2 as FQGTGA. This clonotype has a handful of counts. TCRdb re-analysed the 5' RACE reads in MiXCR, keeping a single row per CDR3 protein. The data contain about 92,000 distinct CDR3 sequences, 14% of them seen just once; the ten biggest clones take up about 6.1%. V gene TRBV7-3 combines with J gene TRBJ2-1, with D possibly matching TRBD2 (5 bases). Input material: whole blood. The TCR comes from an adult who was a healthcare worker with PCR-confirmed SARS-CoV-2 infection or an uninfected control (not recorded which). CDR3 coding DNA: TGTGCCAGCAGCCGAGAGAGGGTTACCTACAATGAGCAGTTCTTC. Translated: CASSRERVTYNEQFF. Drawing the rest from reference TRBV7-3 and TRBJ2-1, the complete variable domain is GAGVSQTPSNKVTEKGKYVELRCDPISGHTALYWYRQSLGQGPEFLIYFQGTGAADDSGLPNDRFFAVRPEGSVSTLKIQRTERGDSAVYLCASSRERVTYNEQFFGPGTRLTVL.